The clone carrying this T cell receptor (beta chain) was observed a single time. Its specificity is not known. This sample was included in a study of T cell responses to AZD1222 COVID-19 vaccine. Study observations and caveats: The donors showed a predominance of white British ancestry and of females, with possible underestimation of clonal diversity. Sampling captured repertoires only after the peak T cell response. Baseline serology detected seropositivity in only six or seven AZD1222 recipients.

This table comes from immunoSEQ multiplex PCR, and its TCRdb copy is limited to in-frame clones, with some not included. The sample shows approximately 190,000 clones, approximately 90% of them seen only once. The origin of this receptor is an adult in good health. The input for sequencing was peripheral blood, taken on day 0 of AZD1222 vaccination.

CDR3 protein: CASSRGVETQYF. The CDR3 DNA is TGTGCCAGCAGCCGGGGGGTAGAGACCCAGTACTTC. The chain has TRBV9 and TRBJ2-5; TRBD2 aligns across 7 bases. The CDR3 covers 12 residues. Germline lookup yields CDR1 SGDLS and CDR2 YYNGEE. V gave up 4 bases and J gave up 4 bases; unmatched junction bases: 1.